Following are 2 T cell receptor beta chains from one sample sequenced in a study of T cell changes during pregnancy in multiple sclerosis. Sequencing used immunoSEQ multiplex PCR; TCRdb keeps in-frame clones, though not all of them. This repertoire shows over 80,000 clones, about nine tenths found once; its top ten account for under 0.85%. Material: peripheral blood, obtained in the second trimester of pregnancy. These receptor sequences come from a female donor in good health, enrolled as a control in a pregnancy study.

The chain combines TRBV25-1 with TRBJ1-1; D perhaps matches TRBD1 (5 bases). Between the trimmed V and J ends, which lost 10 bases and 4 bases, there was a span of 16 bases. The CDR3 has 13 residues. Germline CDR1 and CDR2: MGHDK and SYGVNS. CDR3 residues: CATKTATGTEAFF. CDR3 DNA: TGTGCCACCAAGACGGCTACAGGCACTGAAGCTTTCTTT.

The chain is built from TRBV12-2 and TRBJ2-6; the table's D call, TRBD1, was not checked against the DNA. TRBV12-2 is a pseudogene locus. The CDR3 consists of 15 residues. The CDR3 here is CASRYQGPGANVLTF. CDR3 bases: TGTGCAAGTCGCTATCAGGGGCCTGGGGCCAACGTCCTGACTTTC.